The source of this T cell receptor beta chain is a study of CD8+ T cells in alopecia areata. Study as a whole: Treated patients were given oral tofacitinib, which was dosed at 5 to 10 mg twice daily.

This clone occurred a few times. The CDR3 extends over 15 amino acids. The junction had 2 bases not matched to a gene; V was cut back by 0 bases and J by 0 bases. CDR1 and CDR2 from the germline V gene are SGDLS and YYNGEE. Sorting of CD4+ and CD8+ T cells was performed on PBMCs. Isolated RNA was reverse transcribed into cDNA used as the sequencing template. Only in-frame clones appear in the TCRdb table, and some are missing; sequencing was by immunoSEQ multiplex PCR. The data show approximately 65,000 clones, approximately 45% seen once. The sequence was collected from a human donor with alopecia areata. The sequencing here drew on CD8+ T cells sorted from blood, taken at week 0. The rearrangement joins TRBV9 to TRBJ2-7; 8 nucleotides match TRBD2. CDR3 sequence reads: CASSVGAGASYEQYF. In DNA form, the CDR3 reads TGTGCCAGCAGCGTAGGAGCGGGGGCCTCCTACGAGCAGTACTTC.